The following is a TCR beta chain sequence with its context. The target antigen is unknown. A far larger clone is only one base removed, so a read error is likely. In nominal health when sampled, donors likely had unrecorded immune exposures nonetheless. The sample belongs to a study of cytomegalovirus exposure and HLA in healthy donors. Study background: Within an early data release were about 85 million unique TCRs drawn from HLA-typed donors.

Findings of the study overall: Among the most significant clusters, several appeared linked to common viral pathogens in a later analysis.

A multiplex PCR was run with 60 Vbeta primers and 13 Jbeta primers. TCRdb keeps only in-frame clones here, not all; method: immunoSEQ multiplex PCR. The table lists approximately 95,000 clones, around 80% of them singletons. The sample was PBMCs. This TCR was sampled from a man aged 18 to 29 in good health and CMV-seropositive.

DNA for the CDR3: TGTGCCAGCAGCTTCGAGACAGGGCCGACCGGTCAGCCCCAGCATTTT. Protein sequence: CASSFETGPTGQPQHF. The chain has TRBV7-9 and TRBJ1-5; 7 positions agree with TRBD1. The CDR3 is 16 amino acids. Germline CDR1 reads SEHNR; CDR2 reads FQNEAQ (reference sequence). Trimming cost V 3 bases and J 6 bases; bases outside gene matches: 11. The variable domain in full, completed from reference TRBV7-9 and TRBJ1-5, reads DTGVSQNPRHKITKRGQNVTFRCDPISEHNRLYWYRQTLGQGPEFLTYFQNEAQLEKSRLLSDRFSAERPKGSFSTLEIQRTEQGDSAMYLCASSFETGPTGQPQHFGDGTRLSIL.